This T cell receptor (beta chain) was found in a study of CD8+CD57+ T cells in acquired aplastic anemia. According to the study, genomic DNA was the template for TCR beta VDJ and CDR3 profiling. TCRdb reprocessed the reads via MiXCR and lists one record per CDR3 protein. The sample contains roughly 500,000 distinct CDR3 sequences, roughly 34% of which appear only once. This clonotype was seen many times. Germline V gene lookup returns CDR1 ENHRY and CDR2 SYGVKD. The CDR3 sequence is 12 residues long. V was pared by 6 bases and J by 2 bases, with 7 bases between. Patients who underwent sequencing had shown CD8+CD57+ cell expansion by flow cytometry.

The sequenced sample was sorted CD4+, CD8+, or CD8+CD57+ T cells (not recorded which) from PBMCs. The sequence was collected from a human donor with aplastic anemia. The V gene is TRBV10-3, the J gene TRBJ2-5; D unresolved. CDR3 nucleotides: TGTGCCATCAGCGAAATTCAAGAGACCCAGTACTTC. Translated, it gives CAISEIQETQYF.